This TCR beta chain was captured in a study of blood T cell repertoires in COVID-19. Whole-study context: Whether acute or convalescent, the COVID-19 samples came from the United States, Italy and Spain. From T cells, B-cell-depleted T cells, or PBMCs came the material, which was cDNA or gDNA.

In the study's own analysis: Amplification of reference gene primers provided the estimated nucleated cell counts. This table comes from immunoSEQ multiplex PCR, and its TCRdb copy is limited to in-frame clones, with some not included. V, J and clone size derive from that table, while D and trimming were established from the DNA sequence. This table holds approximately 250,000 clones, 86% found once. CDR1 SGDLS and CDR2 YYNGEE come from the germline V gene. Between the trimmed V and J ends, which lost 3 bases and 0 bases, there was a span of 24 bases. This CDR3 is 19 amino acids long. This sequence originates from a man between 18 and 35 years old with active or convalescent COVID-19. The chain carries TRBV9 and TRBJ1-1; maybe TRBD1 (5 bases). Sequenced input: peripheral blood. The CDR3 DNA sequence: TGTGCCAGCAGCGGCGGGGGAGGACACCCACGAGGGTTGAACACTGAAGCTTTCTTT. Its translation is CASSGGGGHPRGLNTEAFF.